The TCR beta chain described here comes from a study of cytotoxic CD8 clonotypes in ibrutinib-treated CLL. Background on the study: On average, each sample had roughly 230,000 productive templates and more than 75,000 productive rearrangements. Overall study results and limits: Shared public clonotypes were rare, and on treatment they either got smaller or stayed the same.

Notes on this clone: Its matching antigen is unknown.

V was clipped by 5 bases and J by 5 bases, with 16 bases between them. The germline gives CDR1 SGHTA, CDR2 FQGNSA. The CDR3 has 15 amino acids. Cryopreserved PBMCs were the source of around 1.8 micrograms of genomic DNA, which went to TCR beta libraries. Profiled with immunoSEQ multiplex PCR; TCRdb holds only in-frame clones, not every one. The data show more than 110,000 clones, with around 93% seen just once and under 14% held by the top ten. V and J are TRBV7-2 and TRBJ2-1; a weak D match, TRBD2 (6 bases). This TCR was recovered from a human donor with chronic lymphocytic leukemia. The sample consisted of PBMCs, taken after 12 months of ibrutinib treatment. The CDR3 spells CASSNTGTLHNEQFF. In DNA, the CDR3 is TGTGCCAGCAGCAATACCGGGACTCTGCACAATGAGCAGTTCTTC.